This T cell receptor (beta chain) is from a study of shared clonotypes between healthy human individuals. Study-wide context: Each donor's CD8 memory used one plate, CD8 naive two, each CD4 subset three.

To note about this clone: Its antigen is not known.

Method: immunoSEQ multiplex PCR; TCRdb's copy keeps in-frame clones and lacks some. In the table there are roughly 2 million clones, 85% to 95% of which are singletons. Findings and caveats of the study: Richness estimates generally favored naive over memory subsets.

This sequence originates from a man younger than 30 in good health. Sequencing was performed on naive CD4+ T cells sorted from blood. Subset specified: CD45RA+ positively selected.

This chain's CDR3 is CASSGGSYQETQYF. The DNA for the CDR3 is TGCGCCAGCAGCGGGGGCTCCTACCAAGAGACCCAGTACTTC. J is TRBJ2-5 and V is TRBV5-1; TRBD1 is a possible D gene (6 bases). Germline lookup yields CDR1 SGHRS and CDR2 YFSETQ. The CDR3 sequence is 14 residues long. Trimming cost V 4 bases and J 0 bases, with 10 bases left between them. The whole variable domain, filled in from reference TRBV5-1 and TRBJ2-5, reads KAGVTQTPRYLIKTRGQQVTLSCSPISGHRSVSWYQQTPGQGLQFLFEYFSETQRNKGNFPGRFSGRQFSNSRSEMNVSTLELGDSALYLCASSGGSYQETQYFGPGTRLLVL.